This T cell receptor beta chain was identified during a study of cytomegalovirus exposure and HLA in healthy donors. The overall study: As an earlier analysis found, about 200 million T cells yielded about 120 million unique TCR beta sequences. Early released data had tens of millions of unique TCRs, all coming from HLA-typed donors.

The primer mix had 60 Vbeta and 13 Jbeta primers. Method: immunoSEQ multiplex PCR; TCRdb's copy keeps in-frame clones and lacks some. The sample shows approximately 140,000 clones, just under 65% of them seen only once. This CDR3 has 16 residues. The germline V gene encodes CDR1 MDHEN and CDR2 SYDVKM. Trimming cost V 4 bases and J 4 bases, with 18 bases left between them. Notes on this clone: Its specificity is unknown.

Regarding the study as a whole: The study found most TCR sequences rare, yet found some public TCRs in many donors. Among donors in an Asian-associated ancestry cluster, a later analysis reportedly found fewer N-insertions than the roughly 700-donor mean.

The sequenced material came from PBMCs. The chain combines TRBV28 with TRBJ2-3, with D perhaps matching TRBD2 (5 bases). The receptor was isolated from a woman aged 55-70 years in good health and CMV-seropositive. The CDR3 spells CASSSPLEGSADTQYF. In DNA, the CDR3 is TGTGCCAGCAGTTCACCCCTAGAGGGTAGCGCAGATACGCAGTATTTT.